The 18 T cell receptor beta chains below come from one sample, sequenced in a study of regulatory T cells in long-lasting Graves disease. Combining iRepertoire HTBI primers with Arm-PCR of CDR3 regions, the authors built TCR beta libraries. TCRdb reprocessed the multiplex PCR reads with MiXCR, giving one entry per CDR3 protein. The top ten clones hold roughly 10% of a sample with about 540,000 distinct CDR3 sequences, about 14% of them seen once. Documented time point: newly diagnosed GD, antithyroid drugs for less than 3 months. Construction of the TCR library relied on RNA isolated from PBMCs. The same specimen was also included in a second study, on T cells in Graves' hyperthyroidism and ophthalmopathy.

The material was peripheral blood mononuclear cells (PBMCs), obtained at new diagnosis, from a patient treated with antithyroid drugs. The receptors were gathered from a man aged 25 to 40 with Graves disease.

This clonotype was counted ten times or more. The V gene is TRBV2, the J gene TRBJ2-5, with 7 bases fitting TRBD1. The V segment lost 7 bases and the J segment 5 bases; nucleotides outside the gene matches: 10. Germline CDR1 and CDR2: SNHLY and FYNNEI. CDR3 size: 14 residues. The CDR3 loop reads CASNYRGEGETQYF. CDR3 sequence (DNA): TGTGCCAGCAATTACAGGGGTGAGGGGGAGACCCAGTACTTC. Based on the CDR3 plus reference TRBV2 and TRBJ2-5, the full variable domain is EPEVTQTPSHQVTQMGQEVILRCVPISNHLYFYWYRQILGQKVEFLVSFYNNEISEKSEIFDDQFSVERPDGSNFTLKIRSTKLEDSAMYFCASNYRGEGETQYFGPGTRLLVL.

This clonotype appeared a single time. V and J are TRBV18 and TRBJ2-1, with a tentative D call TRBD1 (5 bases). The germline V gene encodes CDR1 KGHSH and CDR2 LQKENI. Trimming pared 2 bases from V and 5 bases from J, leaving 13 bases between. This CDR3 has 15 residues. Here the CDR3 DNA reads TGTGCCAGCTCACCAGGGCCAGCCAGGGACAATGAGCAGTTCTTC. Encoded protein: CASSPGPARDNEQFF.

This clonotype was detected only a few times. The rearrangement uses TRBV15 and TRBJ1-1; unclear D gene. V lost 0 bases and J lost 1, with 6 bases in between. Germline V gene data show CDR1 as LNHNV and CDR2 as YYDKDF (reference sequence). The CDR3 spans 14 residues. In DNA form, the CDR3 reads TGTGCCACCAGCAGAGATTACGCGAACACTGAAGCTTTCTTT. Translation: CATSRDYANTEAFF.

This clonotype has at least ten counts. The chain has TRBV20-1 and TRBJ2-1; 11 bases line up with TRBD2. From germline, CDR1 is DFQATT and CDR2 SNEGSKA (reference sequence). The CDR3 is made up of 12 amino acids. CDR3 nucleotide sequence: TGCGGGGGGACTAGCGGTTACAATGAGCAGTTCTTC. Translation: CGGTSGYNEQFF.

CDR3 in amino acids: CASTRTPPVGTQYF. In DNA form, the CDR3 reads TGTGCCAGCACTCGGACCCCCCCGGTGGGGACCCAGTACTTC. The chain combines TRBV2 with TRBJ2-5; D is uncertain. The CDR3 has 14 amino acids. Germline CDR1 and CDR2: SNHLY and FYNNEI. V lost 7 bases to trimming and J lost 7 bases, with 19 bases between them.

In this sample, this clonotype turned up many times. This chain joins TRBV27 and TRBJ1-1, with D uncertain. Between the trimmed V and J ends, which lost 6 bases and 1 base, there was a span of 9 bases. Germline-derived CDR1 and CDR2 are MNHEY and SMNVEV (reference sequence). There are 13 residues in the CDR3. CDR3 in DNA: TGTGCCAGCAGCTTGATTGAGAACACTGAAGCTTTCTTT. It encodes CASSLIENTEAFF.

This clonotype was picked up many times. V is TRBV24-1 and J is TRBJ2-1, with D maybe TRBD2 (6 bases). V was pared by 10 bases and J by 7 bases, with 16 bases between. Germline-derived CDR1 and CDR2 are KGHDR and SFDVKD. This CDR3 spans 13 amino acids. The CDR3 DNA reads TGTGCCACTTCGAACCTAGGGAGGAATGAGCAGTTCTTC. Translated, it gives CATSNLGRNEQFF.

V gene TRBV6-5 combines with J gene TRBJ2-1; unclear D gene. Trimming stripped 0 bases from V and 9 bases from J, with 12 bases between. This CDR3 comprises 14 residues. CDR1 is MNHEY and CDR2 is SVGAGI in the germline V gene. CDR3 nucleotide sequence: TGTGCCAGCAGTTACTCTCTAAGGCGGACTGAGCAGTTCTTC. It is translated as CASSYSLRRTEQFF.

This clonotype occurred many times. The CDR3 sequence is CASSYSGRAWNEQFF. The DNA for the CDR3 is TGTGCCAGCAGTTACAGCGGGAGGGCGTGGAATGAGCAGTTCTTC. This rearrangement joins TRBV28 to TRBJ2-1, with 10 bases that match TRBD2. The CDR3 has 15 amino acids. V shed 4 bases and J 7 bases; nucleotides not matched to a gene: 7. Germline V lookup: CDR1 MDHEN, CDR2 SYDVKM.

This clonotype was picked up a small number of times. The rearrangement joins TRBV20-1 to TRBJ2-1, with 7 positions matching TRBD2. Germline assignment: CDR1 DFQATT and CDR2 SNEGSKA (reference sequence). Trimming cost V 6 bases and J 4 bases; bases outside gene matches: 9. The CDR3 covers 14 residues. DNA for the CDR3: TGCAGTGCAGCTCCTAGCGGCCCTTACAATGAGCAGTTCTTC. This encodes CSAAPSGPYNEQFF.

Points on this clonotype: A much larger clone sits a single nucleotide away, making a read error possible. This chain uses TRBV12-3 or TRBV12-4 with TRBJ2-5; TRBD2 matches 7 bases. Unmatched junction bases numbered 2, after V lost 6 bases and J lost 4 bases. CDR3 size: 12 residues. CDR3 DNA sequence: TGTGCCAGCAGGGTAGCGGGAGAGACCCAGTACTTC. Protein: CASRVAGETQYF.

Note on this clonotype: This likely came from a read error, as a far larger clone is one base away. The chain joins TRBV4-2 to TRBJ2-1; 7 bases match TRBD2. The DNA end is more similar to TRBJ2-5, so the J call may be wrong. This CDR3 spans 16 amino acids. Germline assignment: CDR1 LGHNA and CDR2 YNFKEQ. The CDR3 nucleotides are TGTGCCAGCAGCCAAGATGTCCCAGCGGGACAAGAGACCCAGTACTTC. As protein: CASSQDVPAGQETQYF.

In its sample, this clonotype was seen many times. This chain links TRBV2 with TRBJ2-3; the match to TRBD2 covers 7 bases. CDR1 SNHLY and CDR2 FYNNEI come from the germline V gene. This CDR3 is built from 14 residues. V gave up 4 bases and J gave up 4 bases; unmatched junction bases: 5. The CDR3 loop reads CASSVGLVPDTQYF. In DNA, the CDR3 is TGTGCCAGCAGTGTAGGACTAGTCCCAGATACGCAGTATTTT.

Comment on this clonotype: A read error may explain this, as a much larger clone is one base away. The chain uses TRBV7-2 and TRBJ1-2; perhaps TRBD1 as D (6 bases). CDR3 length: 14 amino acids. In germline, CDR1 is SGHTA, CDR2 FQGNSA. V was pared by 4 bases and J by 8 bases, with 17 bases between. The CDR3 here is CASSSGAGNLGYTF. CDR3 DNA sequence: TGTGCCAGCAGCTCAGGGGCCGGGAATCTCGGCTACACCTTC.

This clonotype was seen once. The chain has TRBV30 and TRBJ2-2; 9 bases match TRBD1. Looked up from germline, CDR1 is GTSNPN and CDR2 is SVGIG (reference sequence). The CDR3 is made up of 15 amino acids. After removal of 0 bases from V and 2 bases from J, the junction contained 1 base not matched to a gene. This chain's CDR3 is CAWSVGQGNTGELFF. For the CDR3, the DNA is TGTGCCTGGAGTGTGGGACAGGGTAACACCGGGGAGCTGTTTTTT.

Many counts were recorded for this clonotype. The chain carries TRBV15 and TRBJ1-1; D might be TRBD1 (6 bases). The V end lost 9 bases, the J end lost 1 base, and 15 bases lay between the germline ends. In germline, CDR1 is LNHNV, CDR2 YYDKDF (reference sequence). The CDR3 covers 14 residues. In DNA form, the CDR3 reads TGTGCCACGTTAGCAGGGGTGCCGAACACTGAAGCTTTCTTT. Translating it yields CATLAGVPNTEAFF.

This clonotype was counted ten times or more. The rearrangement uses TRBV12-3 or TRBV12-4 and TRBJ2-1, with D perhaps TRBD1 or TRBD2 (5 bases each). The CDR3 length is 16 residues. V lost 5 bases and J 8 bases, leaving 22 bases between the germline ends. The CDR3 region is CASSPGPSNSFYEQFF. CDR3 DNA sequence: TGTGCCAGCAGTCCGGGACCTAGCAACTCATTCTATGAGCAGTTCTTC.

This rearrangement joins TRBV6-1 to TRBJ1-3; a weak D match, TRBD1 (6 bases). V lost 6 bases and J 0 bases, leaving 9 bases between the germline ends. CDR3 size: 14 residues. Per germline, CDR1 MNHNS and CDR2 SASEGT. The CDR3 DNA is TGTGCCAGCAGGGCAGGGGTCTCTGGAAACACCATATATTTT. It codes for CASRAGVSGNTIYF.